This entry lists 20 T cell receptor beta chains sequenced from one sample in a study of blood T cell repertoires in COVID-19. Measured with immunoSEQ multiplex PCR; TCRdb has only the in-frame clones, and not every one. The table lists 190,000 or so clones, around 87% of them singletons. The sequenced material came from PBMCs or T cells enriched from blood (not recorded which). The receptors stem from a woman in her thirties who had recovered from COVID-19.

The chain is built from TRBV11-3 and TRBJ1-1; D uncertain. Germline V CDR1 and CDR2: SGHNT, YENEEA. This CDR3 has 20 residues. V dropped 0 bases and J dropped 0 bases, with 23 bases sitting between them. This chain's CDR3 is CASSLEVSHSYRPMNTEAFF. In DNA form, the CDR3 reads TGTGCCAGCAGCTTAGAAGTCTCCCACAGTTACCGCCCCATGAACACTGAAGCTTTCTTT.

V gene TRBV4-3 combines with J gene TRBJ2-1; 7 bases are shared with TRBD2. Germline CDR1 is LGHNA and CDR2 is YSLEER. Trimming at V came to 4 bases and at J to 9 bases, leaving 9 bases not matched to a gene. This CDR3 has 14 residues. The chain's CDR3 is CASSLRAGTIEQFF. The CDR3 bases are TGCGCCAGCAGCCTCCGGGCTGGGACTATTGAGCAGTTCTTC.

The rearrangement uses TRBV7-9 and TRBJ2-5; 8 bases line up with TRBD2. Per the germline V gene, CDR1 is SEHNR and CDR2 is FQNEAQ (reference sequence). This CDR3 spans 14 amino acids. V lost 4 bases to trimming and J lost 9 bases; unmatched junction nucleotides: 10. The CDR3 protein is CASSSQGAGEAQYF. CDR3 coding DNA: TGTGCCAGCAGCTCACAGGGAGCGGGGGAGGCCCAGTACTTC. The full variable domain, rest sourced from reference TRBV7-9 and TRBJ2-5, is DTGVSQNPRHKITKRGQNVTFRCDPISEHNRLYWYRQTLGQGPEFLTYFQNEAQLEKSRLLSDRFSAERPKGSFSTLEIQRTEQGDSAMYLCASSSQGAGEAQYFGPGTRLLVL.

This clone is a singleton in its sample. The CDR3 here is CASRPGGADEQFF. CDR3 nucleotides: TGTGCCAGCAGGCCGGGGGGGGCCGATGAGCAGTTCTTC. The rearrangement links TRBV9 to TRBJ2-1; 8 bases fit TRBD2. Germline CDR1 and CDR2: SGDLS and YYNGEE. The CDR3 length is 13 residues. After removal of 5 bases from V and 8 bases from J, the junction contained 6 bases not matched to a gene.

The chain carries TRBV6-4 and TRBJ2-3, with 12 bases lining up with TRBD2. Trimming took 4 bases from V and 4 from J; bases not matched to a gene: 0. The CDR3 loop spans 14 amino acids. From germline, CDR1 is MRHNA and CDR2 SNTAGT. In nucleotides, the CDR3 is TGTGCCAGCAGTGCTAGCGGGGGGGCAGATACGCAGTATTTT. It specifies CASSASGGADTQYF.

The chain uses TRBV7-2 and TRBJ2-5; 12 nucleotides align to TRBD2. CDR3 size: 16 residues. CDR1 and CDR2 (germline): SGHTA, FQGNSA. V gave up 5 bases and J gave up 5 bases; unmatched junction bases: 9. CDR3 nucleotide sequence: TGTGCCAGCAGCGCCAGCTCTAGCGGGGGGGTTGAGACCCAGTACTTC. Its protein is CASSASSSGGVETQYF.

This clone showed up just once. The gene calls are TRBV5-6 and TRBJ1-2; 7 bases agree with TRBD1. CDR1 is SGHDT and CDR2 is YYEEEE in the germline V gene. V was clipped by 4 bases and J by 4 bases; unmatched bases: 7. The CDR3 extends over 14 amino acids. As DNA, the CDR3 is TGTGCCAGCAGCCCTGGACAGGCGGTCTATGGCTACACCTTC. This encodes CASSPGQAVYGYTF.

The chain recombines TRBV11-3 with TRBJ1-2; a possible D gene is TRBD1 (5 bases). V lost 5 bases and J 4 bases, leaving 14 bases between the germline ends. This CDR3 contains 14 residues. Germline V gives CDR1 SGHNT, CDR2 YENEEA. This CDR3 is CASSPGLQGYGYTF. In nucleotides, the CDR3 is TGTGCCAGCAGCCCCGGATTGCAGGGCTATGGCTACACCTTC.

The chain links TRBV5-6 to TRBJ1-2; 7 positions match TRBD1. The CDR3 has 15 residues. With 3 bases clipped from V and 5 bases from J, the junction kept 10 bases outside the gene matches. CDR1 SGHDT and CDR2 YYEEEE come from the germline V gene. The CDR3 loop reads CASSSLRDRAYGYTF. CDR3 DNA sequence: TGTGCCAGCAGCTCATTAAGGGACAGAGCTTATGGCTACACCTTC.

A remark on this clone: The junction departs from germline at one end; a sequencing error may be responsible. This chain connects TRBV5-1 to TRBJ2-3; 9 positions agree with TRBD2. Germline CDR1 and CDR2: SGHRS and YFSETQ. This CDR3 comprises 16 residues. The CDR3 spells CASNLGGLAGLNTQYF. CDR3 bases: TGCGCCAGCAACTTGGGTGGGCTAGCGGGGCTGAATACGCAGTATTTT.

The V and J genes are TRBV4-1 and TRBJ1-1; tentatively, D is TRBD1 (6 bases). Germline lookup yields CDR1 MGHRA and CDR2 YSYEKL. The CDR3 spans 14 residues. V lost 4 bases and J lost 0, with 9 bases in between. The CDR3 DNA is TGCGCCAGCAGCCTGGCAGGGGTGAACACTGAAGCTTTCTTT. Translated: CASSLAGVNTEAFF.

This clone was found a few times. The V call is TRBV7-9, the J call TRBJ1-5; tentative D call: TRBD1 (5 bases). Germline V gene data show CDR1 as SEHNR and CDR2 as FQNEAQ (reference sequence). V was trimmed by 5 bases and J by 2 bases, leaving 10 bases between them. CDR3 length: 14 residues. The CDR3 DNA reads as TGTGCCAGCAGCAAAGAAGGGGGCAATCAGCCCCAGCATTTT. The encoded protein is CASSKEGGNQPQHF. The full variable domain, in which reference TRBV7-9 and TRBJ1-5 provide the parts outside the CDR3, is DTGVSQNPRHKITKRGQNVTFRCDPISEHNRLYWYRQTLGQGPEFLTYFQNEAQLEKSRLLSDRFSAERPKGSFSTLEIQRTEQGDSAMYLCASSKEGGNQPQHFGDGTRLSIL.

In this sample, this clone turned up once. V and J are TRBV13 and TRBJ2-7, with a possible D match to TRBD1 (5 bases). From germline, CDR1 is PRHDT and CDR2 FYEKMQ (reference sequence). This CDR3 is 14 amino acids long. V dropped 4 bases and J dropped 6 bases, with 16 bases sitting between them. The CDR3 sequence is CASSYKRGPVEQYF. CDR3 DNA: TGTGCCAGCAGCTATAAAAGGGGCCCGGTCGAGCAGTACTTC.

The V and J genes are TRBV7-2 and TRBJ2-3, with TRBD2 identical over 9 bases. The CDR3 is made up of 17 amino acids. Trimming took 4 bases from V and 4 from J; bases not matched to a gene: 12. Germline loops: CDR1 SGHTA, CDR2 FQGNSA. The CDR3 loop is CASSWRPVGGGADTQYF. The DNA of the CDR3 is TGTGCCAGCAGCTGGCGGCCGGTGGGCGGGGGGGCAGATACGCAGTATTTT. Full variable domain (missing parts from reference TRBV7-2 and TRBJ2-3): GAGVSQSPSNKVTEKGKDVELRCDPISGHTALYWYRQSLGQGLEFLIYFQGNSAPDKSGLPSDRFSAERTGGSVSTLTIQRTQQEDSAVYLCASSWRPVGGGADTQYFGPGTRLTVL.

The chain couples TRBV30 to TRBJ1-1; TRBD1 is a possible D gene (6 bases). With 3 bases removed from V and 4 bases from J, the gap between germline ends came to 12 bases. CDR1 is GTSNPN, CDR2 SVGIG, per germline (reference sequence). The CDR3 consists of 13 residues. For the CDR3, the DNA is TGTGCCTGGAGGACCAGGGGTTTCACTGAAGCTTTCTTT. Translated, it gives CAWRTRGFTEAFF.

The chain employs TRBV28 and TRBJ2-1, with 9 positions matching TRBD1. Germline V lookup: CDR1 MDHEN, CDR2 SYDVKM. There are 13 residues in the CDR3. J was trimmed by 6 bases and V by 8 bases; bases with no gene match: 5. The CDR3 DNA sequence: TGTGCCAGCGGGACAGGGTTGGGCAATGAGCAGTTCTTC. It encodes CASGTGLGNEQFF.

The V and J genes are TRBV25-1 and TRBJ1-1, with 9 bases lining up with TRBD1. This CDR3 region has 15 residues. The V segment lost 3 bases and the J segment 3 bases; nucleotides outside the gene matches: 5. Germline V lookup: CDR1 MGHDK, CDR2 SYGVNS. The CDR3 spells CASSEGQGGDTEAFF. CDR3 DNA sequence: TGTGCCAGCAGTGAGGGACAGGGAGGGGACACTGAAGCTTTCTTT.

This clone was recorded only once. This chain links TRBV6-2 or TRBV6-3 with TRBJ1-2; 7 bases are a match to TRBD1. The CDR3 is 15 residues long. The trim removed 4 bases at V and 2 bases at J, leaving 7 bases unmatched. CDR1 is MNHEY, CDR2 SVGEGT, per germline. The CDR3 DNA reads TGTGCCAGCAGTTTCTCGACAGGGCCCAACTATGGCTACACCTTC. It translates to CASSFSTGPNYGYTF.

The chain joins TRBV7-2 to TRBJ2-7; D is perhaps TRBD2 (5 bases). Trimming stripped 4 bases from V and 2 bases from J, with 21 bases between. There are 17 residues in the CDR3. Germline values: CDR1 SGHTA, CDR2 FQGNSA. The CDR3 DNA sequence: TGTGCCAGCAGCTCCCGCCCTCCGAGGGCCTCCGCCTACGAGCAGTACTTC. This encodes CASSSRPPRASAYEQYF.

The V call is TRBV5-8, the J call TRBJ1-5; no clear D. V lost 0 bases to trimming and J lost 6 bases, with 7 bases between them. CDR1 and CDR2 from the germline V gene are SGHTS and YDEGEE. The CDR3 is 13 amino acids. The DNA of the CDR3 is TGTGCCAGCAGCTTGGAACTTAGTCAGCCCCAGCATTTT. It encodes CASSLELSQPQHF.